The 10 T cell receptor beta chains reported below all come from one sample, sequenced in a study of T cell repertoires in cytomegalovirus infection. These receptors lack a known antigen. TCRdb reprocessed the reads with MiXCR, giving one entry per CDR3 protein. The repertoire holds approximately 730,000 distinct CDR3 sequences, with 29% as singletons. The material was cultured CD8+ T cells from PBMCs, obtained from culture after CMV antigen stimulation. The receptors were sampled from a human donor in good health (CMV status not recorded). Some clones in this sample may be carry-over from other donors' samples.

This clonotype turned up a few times. The chain carries TRBV10-3 and TRBJ1-2; tentative D call: TRBD1 (5 bases). Germline lookup yields CDR1 ENHRY and CDR2 SYGVKD. V was shortened by 0 bases and J by 5 bases, with 13 bases between the two germline ends. The CDR3 length is 15 residues. The CDR3 spells CAISESGRVKYGYTF. The CDR3 DNA is TGTGCCATCAGTGAGTCCGGCAGGGTGAAGTATGGCTACACCTTC.

The CDR3 DNA sequence: TGTGCCAGCAGCAGGGACAGGGCAACTAATGAAAAACTGTTTTTT. It translates to CASSRDRATNEKLFF. The chain carries TRBV7-2 and TRBJ1-4, with 9 bases that match TRBD1. The CDR3 length is 15 residues. V trimming: 5 bases; J trimming: 0 bases; junction bases outside the gene matches: 1. In germline, CDR1 is SGHTA, CDR2 FQGNSA.

Ten or more counts support this clonotype. The chain carries TRBV7-6 and TRBJ2-7, with 8 bases fitting TRBD2. The CDR3 runs to 16 residues. Germline CDR1 SGHVS, CDR2 FNYEAQ. V was clipped by 4 bases and J by 0 bases; unmatched bases: 8. CDR3: CASSSAAGGSSYEQYF. In DNA form, the CDR3 reads TGTGCCAGCAGCTCTGCGGCGGGGGGAAGCTCCTACGAGCAGTACTTC.

The chain uses TRBV2 and TRBJ2-1; possible D gene TRBD2, 6 bases. Trimming pared 0 bases from V and 0 bases from J, leaving 15 bases between. Germline-derived CDR1 and CDR2 are SNHLY and FYNNEI. The CDR3 runs 18 residues. The CDR3 spells CASSEAPAGPSSYNEQFF. In DNA, the CDR3 is TGTGCCAGCAGTGAAGCGCCGGCGGGGCCAAGCTCCTACAATGAGCAGTTCTTC.

In nucleotides, the CDR3 is TGTGCCAGCGGGCGCGGGGTTACTGAAGCTTTCTTT. It codes for CASGRGVTEAFF. The rearrangement joins TRBV6-1 to TRBJ1-1; D not resolved. This CDR3 region has 12 residues. V was shortened by 8 bases and J by 5 bases, with 12 bases between the two germline ends. Per germline, CDR1 MNHNS and CDR2 SASEGT.

This rearrangement joins TRBV2 to TRBJ1-3, with D perhaps TRBD1 (5 bases). V shed 8 bases and J shed 0 bases, with 14 bases lying between them. CDR3 size: 15 residues. The germline V gene has CDR1 SNHLY and CDR2 FYNNEI. The CDR3 here is CASGEDIFSGNTIYF. CDR3 coding DNA: TGTGCCAGCGGGGAGGACATTTTCTCTGGAAACACCATATATTTT.

The V call is TRBV6-1, the J call TRBJ2-7; D gene unclear. Germline CDR1 and CDR2: MNHNS and SASEGT. Trimming pared 5 bases from V and 5 bases from J, leaving 13 bases between. The CDR3 extends over 13 amino acids. The CDR3 DNA reads TGTGCCAGCAGTAACTCCAAGGGCCACGAGCAGTACTTC. It yields the protein CASSNSKGHEQYF.

V and J are TRBV7-9 and TRBJ2-3, with D maybe TRBD2 (6 bases). Germline V gives CDR1 SEHNR, CDR2 FQNEAQ (reference sequence). This CDR3 is built from 13 residues. Trimming cost V 7 bases and J 4 bases, with 12 bases left between them. The CDR3 DNA is TGTGCCAGCATCGGGGGAGGTGCAGATACGCAGTATTTT. The encoded protein is CASIGGGADTQYF. The variable domain in full, with the rest retrieved from reference TRBV7-9 and TRBJ2-3, is DTGVSQNPRHKITKRGQNVTFRCDPISEHNRLYWYRQTLGQGPEFLTYFQNEAQLEKSRLLSDRFSAERPKGSFSTLEIQRTEQGDSAMYLCASIGGGADTQYFGPGTRLTVL.

This clonotype was counted only a few times. This chain uses TRBV7-4 with TRBJ2-7, with 14 bases lining up with TRBD2. Per the germline V gene, CDR1 is SGHVT and CDR2 is SQSDAQ. V lost 8 bases and J lost 1; bases outside the gene matches: 4. This CDR3 comprises 15 residues. The CDR3 reads CASSGLAGESYEQYF. The CDR3 nucleotides read TGTGCCAGCTCGGGACTAGCGGGGGAGTCCTACGAGCAGTACTTC.

V usage is TRBV7-2 and J usage is TRBJ1-2, with TRBD1 matching over 7 bases. CDR3 length: 14 amino acids. The germline V gene encodes CDR1 SGHTA and CDR2 FQGNSA. The junction had 2 bases not matched to a gene; V was cut back by 1 base and J by 3 bases. The CDR3 sequence is CASSLEGADYGYTF. DNA of the CDR3: TGTGCCAGCAGCTTAGAGGGGGCAGACTATGGCTACACCTTC.